This T cell receptor (beta chain) was recovered during a study of beta chain features in type 1 diabetes. Whole-study context: Over all samples combined, 107,917,701 sorted cells were examined. The study, taken as a whole, reports: Type 1 diabetes patients had moderately but significantly shorter TCRB CDR3s in all four CD4+ subsets. The study found that naive, central memory and Treg TCRB repertoires appeared more similar in patients than in healthy donors.

As concerns this clone: What it binds is not known.

Every isolated RNA sample was fully reverse transcribed, so sequencing captured expressed TCRB transcripts. Average reads for naive, central memory and regulatory T cell samples were several million. Libraries were prepared by immunoSEQ multiplex PCR; TCRdb keeps only in-frame clonotypes and omits some of them. The data hold about 700,000 clones, with roughly 13% observed a single time. The TCR originated in a man younger than 30 with type 1 diabetes. Sequenced input: naive CD4+ T cells from blood.

The CDR3 spells CASSPAERAGEQFF. The CDR3 DNA reads TGTGCCAGCTCACCCGCCGAGAGGGCGGGTGAGCAGTTCTTC. This chain joins TRBV18 and TRBJ2-1, with TRBD2 as a possible D gene (5 bases). Germline V gene data show CDR1 as KGHSH and CDR2 as LQKENI. The CDR3 consists of 14 residues. V gave up 3 bases and J gave up 9 bases, with 15 bases separating them.